This T cell receptor (beta chain) was captured in a study of blood T cell repertoires in COVID-19. Assay used: immunoSEQ multiplex PCR; TCRdb lists only in-frame clones, some missing. Here the sample spans around 500,000 clones, approximately 87% being singletons. Per the germline V gene, CDR1 is LGHDT and CDR2 is YNNKEL (reference sequence). The CDR3 has 18 amino acids. V lost 0 bases to trimming and J lost 0 bases; unmatched junction nucleotides: 5. Material for sequencing was PBMCs or T cells enriched from blood (not recorded which). The sequence came from a woman aged 40 to 50 who had recovered from COVID-19. The V call is TRBV3-1 (or the pseudogene TRBV3-2), the J call TRBJ2-6; 7 nucleotides agree with TRBD2. CDR3 in DNA: TGTGCCAGCAGCCAAGAGCTAGCGGTTAGCTCTGGGGCCAACGTCCTGACTTTC. Protein: CASSQELAVSSGANVLTF.